These 21 T cell receptor beta chains were all obtained from the same sample, sequenced in a study of blood T cell repertoires in COVID-19. Generated by immunoSEQ multiplex PCR, the TCRdb table keeps only in-frame clones and is missing some. The sample lists about 280,000 clones, 85% to 90% occurring once. Sequencing used peripheral blood. The receptors originated from a human donor in a cohort sampled during active COVID-19.

The chain employs TRBV4-3 and TRBJ1-1, with 7 bases lining up with TRBD1. Unmatched junction bases numbered 8, after V lost 4 bases and J lost 6 bases. CDR1 is LGHNA and CDR2 is YSLEER in the germline V gene. This CDR3 is 14 amino acids long. The chain's CDR3 is CASSRSNRGPEAFF. DNA of the CDR3: TGCGCCAGCAGCCGCAGCAACAGGGGCCCTGAAGCTTTCTTT.

The chain recombines TRBV7-2 with TRBJ2-2; 15 bases are shared with TRBD2. The V gene end was trimmed by 3 bases and the J gene end by 2 bases; junction bases not matched to a gene: 7. Germline assignment: CDR1 SGHTA and CDR2 FQGNSA. This CDR3 contains 19 residues. CDR3: CASSLGLAGGAFNTGELFF. In DNA form, the CDR3 reads TGTGCCAGCAGCTTGGGACTAGCGGGAGGAGCGTTCAACACCGGGGAGCTGTTTTTT.

The chain links TRBV2 to TRBJ1-6; 8 nucleotides match TRBD1. The CDR3 has 15 amino acids. Germline CDR1 is SNHLY and CDR2 is FYNNEI. After removal of 7 bases from V and 10 bases from J, the junction contained 12 bases not matched to a gene. The CDR3 here is CASNRDRLVGSPLHF. The DNA of the CDR3 is TGTGCCAGCAACCGGGACAGGTTGGTGGGGTCACCCCTCCACTTT.

The chain links TRBV5-5 to TRBJ2-2; TRBD2 aligns across 8 bases. V was pared by 0 bases and J by 4 bases, with 2 bases of the junction left unmatched. The CDR3 contains 15 residues. Germline lookup yields CDR1 SGHKS and CDR2 YYEKEE (reference sequence). The CDR3 region is CASSLELAVTGELFF. DNA for the CDR3: TGTGCCAGCAGCTTGGAACTAGCGGTCACCGGGGAGCTGTTTTTT.

The chain carries TRBV18 and TRBJ2-7; D might be TRBD2 (5 bases). Trimming left V 5 bases short and J 2 bases short, with 19 bases between. This CDR3 is built from 16 residues. CDR1 KGHSH and CDR2 LQKENI come from the germline V gene. CDR3 region: CASSSKGLLNTYEQYF. CDR3 nucleotides: TGTGCCAGCTCATCAAAAGGACTCCTGAACACCTACGAGCAGTACTTC. The full variable domain, its missing parts supplied by reference TRBV18 and TRBJ2-7, is NAGVMQNPRHLVRRRGQEARLRCSPMKGHSHVYWYRQLPEEGLKFMVYLQKENIIDESGMPKERFSAEFPKEGPSILRIQQVVRGDSAAYFCASSSKGLLNTYEQYFGPGTRLTVT.

The chain uses TRBV27 and TRBJ2-5, with 10 bases aligning to TRBD2. Trimming removed 6 bases from V and 5 bases from J; junction bases left unmatched: 9. The CDR3 extends over 15 amino acids. Per the germline V gene, CDR1 is MNHEY and CDR2 is SMNVEV (reference sequence). The CDR3 DNA follows: TGTGCCAGCAGCCTACTAGCGGGACGGTCGGAGACCCAGTACTTC. It encodes CASSLLAGRSETQYF.

The J gene is TRBJ2-1, the V gene TRBV19; 14 bases line up with TRBD2. V shed 6 bases and J 7 bases; nucleotides not matched to a gene: 5. The CDR3 runs 15 residues. The germline V gene has CDR1 LNHDA and CDR2 SQIVND (reference sequence). CDR3 in amino acids: CASSSGTSGSNEQFF. CDR3 sequence (DNA): TGTGCCAGTAGCTCCGGGACTAGCGGGAGTAATGAGCAGTTCTTC.

This clone was detected only once. This chain joins TRBV5-4 and TRBJ2-1, with D maybe TRBD1 (6 bases). The CDR3 has 14 residues. The germline V gene has CDR1 SGHNT and CDR2 YYREEE (reference sequence). V was pared by 1 base and J by 3 bases, with 8 bases between. The CDR3: CASSLLGHYNEQFF. For the CDR3, the DNA is TGTGCCAGCAGCTTGCTGGGACACTACAATGAGCAGTTCTTC.

In its sample, this clone was seen once. The chain couples TRBV9 to TRBJ1-6; weak D call: TRBD1 (6 bases). Trimming shortened V by 3 bases and J by 6 bases, and 10 bases separated the two germline ends. Germline V gene sequence: CDR1 SGDLS, CDR2 YYNGEE. The CDR3 runs 14 residues. The DNA for the CDR3 is TGTGCCAGCAGCGCCCAGGGGTCTAATTCACCCCTCCACTTT. Protein sequence: CASSAQGSNSPLHF. The variable domain in full, completed from reference TRBV9 and TRBJ1-6, reads DSGVTQTPKHLITATGQRVTLRCSPRSGDLSVYWYQQSLDQGLQFLIQYYNGEERAKGNILERFSAQQFPDLHSELNLSSLELGDSALYFCASSAQGSNSPLHFGNGTRLTVT.

V is TRBV6-6 and J is TRBJ2-5; no clear D gene. The V end was cut by 2 bases, the J end by 6 bases, with 13 bases between. The CDR3 runs to 14 residues. Germline CDR1 MNHNY, CDR2 SVGAGI (reference sequence). CDR3 residues: CASSYGLERKTQYF. The CDR3 DNA sequence: TGTGCCAGCAGTTACGGGTTAGAGCGTAAGACCCAGTACTTC.

The rearrangement joins TRBV9 to TRBJ2-2; 7 bases fit TRBD1. In germline, CDR1 is SGDLS, CDR2 YYNGEE. The trim removed 5 bases at V and 1 base at J, leaving 2 bases unmatched. This CDR3 is built from 14 residues. The CDR3 sequence is CASRQGWNTGELFF. CDR3 DNA sequence: TGTGCCAGCAGACAGGGGTGGAACACCGGGGAGCTGTTTTTT.

The chain links TRBV7-9 to TRBJ1-2, with 7 bases aligning to TRBD1. CDR1 SEHNR and CDR2 FQNEAQ come from the germline V gene (reference sequence). This CDR3 is 14 amino acids long. V was pared by 7 bases and J by 5 bases, with 10 bases of the junction left unmatched. CDR3 in DNA: TGTGCCAGCAATTTCGGACAGGAGGCTTATGGCTACACCTTC. This encodes CASNFGQEAYGYTF.

CDR3 coding DNA: TGTGCCAGCAGCTTATTGCAGACTCCCTACGAGCAGTACTTC. Protein product: CASSLLQTPYEQYF. The J gene is TRBJ2-7, the V gene TRBV11-2; D ambiguous. The CDR3 is 14 residues long. Germline V gene data show CDR1 as SGHAT and CDR2 as FQNNGV. The germline V and J ends were trimmed by 2 bases and 2 bases, with 10 bases remaining between them.

The V gene is TRBV5-5, the J gene TRBJ1-1; weak D call: TRBD1 (5 bases). Looked up from germline, CDR1 is SGHKS and CDR2 is YYEKEE (reference sequence). The CDR3 is made up of 16 amino acids. V was cut by 2 bases and J by 4 bases, with 18 bases left in between. The CDR3 sequence is CASSFSPFGGGTEAFF. The CDR3 nucleotides are TGTGCCAGCAGCTTCTCCCCATTCGGGGGAGGCACTGAAGCTTTCTTT.

This chain connects TRBV28 to TRBJ2-1, with TRBD2 matching 14 bases. The V gene's germline CDR1 is MDHEN and CDR2 SYDVKM. The CDR3 is 15 amino acids. Trimming cost V 2 bases and J 8 bases; bases outside gene matches: 2. CDR3 sequence: CASSLGLAGGHEQFF. The CDR3 DNA is TGTGCCAGCAGTTTAGGACTAGCGGGAGGTCATGAGCAGTTCTTC. Full variable domain (outside the CDR3, taken from reference TRBV28 and TRBJ2-1): DVKVTQSSRYLVKRTGEKVFLECVQDMDHENMFWYRQDPGLGLRLIYFSYDVKMKEKGDIPEGYSVSREKKERFSLILESASTNQTSMYLCASSLGLAGGHEQFFGPGTRLTVL.

V usage is TRBV19 and J usage is TRBJ1-5; D is undetermined. Germline values: CDR1 LNHDA, CDR2 SQIVND (reference sequence). The ends were cut back, 3 bases at V and 6 bases at J, with 12 bases in the middle. The CDR3 runs 14 residues. In nucleotides, the CDR3 is TGTGCCAGTAGTATCGCTGGCGGAGGTCAGCCCCAGCATTTT. Translation gives CASSIAGGGQPQHF.

The J gene is TRBJ2-7, the V gene TRBV19; TRBD2 aligns across 12 bases. The CDR3 totals 17 residues. V lost 5 bases, J lost 3 bases, and 11 bases stayed unmatched. Germline V gene lookup returns CDR1 LNHDA and CDR2 SQIVND (reference sequence). CDR3 residues: CASSGRLAGEGGYEQYF. The DNA for the CDR3 is TGTGCCAGTAGTGGGAGACTAGCGGGAGAGGGAGGCTACGAGCAGTACTTC.

This clone was seen only once. This chain uses TRBV28 with TRBJ2-7; 10 nucleotides agree with TRBD2. CDR3 length: 15 amino acids. J gave up 3 bases and V 8 bases, and 10 bases lay outside the gene matches. The germline V gene encodes CDR1 MDHEN and CDR2 SYDVKM. Here the CDR3 DNA reads TGTGCCAGCCGGGGGAGCGGGAGGGCTCTCTACGAGCAGTACTTC. Protein: CASRGSGRALYEQYF.

The chain uses TRBV5-1 and TRBJ1-2; 7 nucleotides match TRBD1. The J segment lost 0 bases and the V segment lost 2 bases, leaving 4 bases of the junction unmatched. Germline CDR1 SGHRS, CDR2 YFSETQ. The CDR3 totals 15 residues. The CDR3 bases are TGCGCCAGCAGCTTTACGGACAGGACTAACTATGGCTACACCTTC. Its protein product is CASSFTDRTNYGYTF.

V usage is TRBV7-2 and J usage is TRBJ2-1; 8 nucleotides match TRBD1. Germline V gene lookup returns CDR1 SGHTA and CDR2 FQGNSA. V was pared by 5 bases and J by 2 bases, with 5 bases of the junction left unmatched. This CDR3 contains 15 residues. CDR3 in DNA: TGTGCCAGCAGCCCTGACAGGGGCACCTACAATGAGCAGTTCTTC. Translating it yields CASSPDRGTYNEQFF.

This clone was seen only once. This chain links TRBV10-3 with TRBJ1-1, with TRBD1 identical over 8 bases. The CDR3 covers 14 residues. Germline CDR1 is ENHRY and CDR2 is SYGVKD. With 3 bases clipped from V and 2 bases from J, the junction kept 2 bases outside the gene matches. Written as DNA, the CDR3 is TGTGCCATCAGTGAAACAGGGGGAAACACTGAAGCTTTCTTT. It is translated as CAISETGGNTEAFF.